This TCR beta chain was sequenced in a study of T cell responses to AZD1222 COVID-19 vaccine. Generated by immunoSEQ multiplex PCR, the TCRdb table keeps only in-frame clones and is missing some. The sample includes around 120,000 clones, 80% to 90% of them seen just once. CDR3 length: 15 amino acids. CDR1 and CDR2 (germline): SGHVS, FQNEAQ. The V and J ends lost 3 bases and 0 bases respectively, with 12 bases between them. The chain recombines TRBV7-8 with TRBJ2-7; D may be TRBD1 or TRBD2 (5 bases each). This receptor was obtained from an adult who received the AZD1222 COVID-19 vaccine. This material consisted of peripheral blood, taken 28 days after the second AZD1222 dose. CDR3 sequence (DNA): TGTGCCAGCAGCTTGGGACGGTCGAGCTCCTACGAGCAGTACTTC. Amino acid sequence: CASSLGRSSSYEQYF.